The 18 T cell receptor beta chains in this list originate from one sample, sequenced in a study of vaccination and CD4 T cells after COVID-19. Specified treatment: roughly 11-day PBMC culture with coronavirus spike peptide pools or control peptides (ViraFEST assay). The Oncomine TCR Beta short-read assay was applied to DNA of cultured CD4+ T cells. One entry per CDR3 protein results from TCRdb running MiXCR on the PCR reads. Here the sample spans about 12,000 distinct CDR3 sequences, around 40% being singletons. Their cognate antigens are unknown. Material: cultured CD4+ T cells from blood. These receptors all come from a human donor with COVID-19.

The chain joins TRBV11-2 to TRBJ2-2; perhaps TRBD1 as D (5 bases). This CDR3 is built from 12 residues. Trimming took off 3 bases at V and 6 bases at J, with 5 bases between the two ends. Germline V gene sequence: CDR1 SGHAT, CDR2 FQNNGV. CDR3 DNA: TGTGCCAGCAGCTTCAGGGCCGGGGAGCTGTTTTTT. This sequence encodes CASSFRAGELFF.

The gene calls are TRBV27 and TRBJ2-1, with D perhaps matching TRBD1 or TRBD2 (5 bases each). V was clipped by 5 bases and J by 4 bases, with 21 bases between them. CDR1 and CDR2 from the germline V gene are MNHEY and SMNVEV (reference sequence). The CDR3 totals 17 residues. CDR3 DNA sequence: TGTGCCAGCAGTCCACAACCGGGACCGCAGCTTTACAATGAGCAGTTCTTC. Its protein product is CASSPQPGPQLYNEQFF.

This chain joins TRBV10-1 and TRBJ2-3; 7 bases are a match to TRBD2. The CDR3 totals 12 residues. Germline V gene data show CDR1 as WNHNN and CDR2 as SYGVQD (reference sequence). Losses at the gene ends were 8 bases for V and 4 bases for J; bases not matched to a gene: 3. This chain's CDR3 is CASGLVADTQYF. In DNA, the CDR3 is TGCGCCAGCGGACTAGTGGCAGATACGCAGTATTTT.

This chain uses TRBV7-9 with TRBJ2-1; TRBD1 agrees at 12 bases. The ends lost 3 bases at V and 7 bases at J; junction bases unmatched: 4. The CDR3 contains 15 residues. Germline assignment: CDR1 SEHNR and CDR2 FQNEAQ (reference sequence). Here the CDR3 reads CASSLGTGGENEQFF. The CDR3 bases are TGTGCCAGCAGCTTGGGGACAGGGGGCGAGAATGAGCAGTTCTTC.

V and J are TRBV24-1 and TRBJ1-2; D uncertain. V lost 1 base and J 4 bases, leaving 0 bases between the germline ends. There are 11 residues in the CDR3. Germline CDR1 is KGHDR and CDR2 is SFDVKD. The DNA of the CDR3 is TGTGCCACCAGTGATTTCTATGGCTACACCTTC. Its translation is CATSDFYGYTF.

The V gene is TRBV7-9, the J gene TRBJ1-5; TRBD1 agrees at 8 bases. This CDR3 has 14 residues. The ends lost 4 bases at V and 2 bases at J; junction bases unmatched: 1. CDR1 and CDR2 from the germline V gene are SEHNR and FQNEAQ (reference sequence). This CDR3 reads CASSSTGGNQPQHF. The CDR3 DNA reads TGTGCCAGCAGCTCGACAGGGGGCAATCAGCCCCAGCATTTT.

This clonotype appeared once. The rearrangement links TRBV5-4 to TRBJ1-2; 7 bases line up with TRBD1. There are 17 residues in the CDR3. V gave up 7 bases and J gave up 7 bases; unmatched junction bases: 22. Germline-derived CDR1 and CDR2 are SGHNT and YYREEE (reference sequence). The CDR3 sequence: CASSSSVGAGGASGYTF. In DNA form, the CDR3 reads TGTGCCAGCTCGTCTTCTGTTGGGGCAGGGGGGGCCTCTGGCTACACCTTC.

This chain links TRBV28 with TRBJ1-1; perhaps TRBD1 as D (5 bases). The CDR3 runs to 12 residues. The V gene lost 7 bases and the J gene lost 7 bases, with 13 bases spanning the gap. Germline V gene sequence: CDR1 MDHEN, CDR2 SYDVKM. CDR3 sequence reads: CASTSKTDEAFF. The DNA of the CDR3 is TGTGCCAGCACGTCCAAGACAGATGAAGCTTTCTTT.

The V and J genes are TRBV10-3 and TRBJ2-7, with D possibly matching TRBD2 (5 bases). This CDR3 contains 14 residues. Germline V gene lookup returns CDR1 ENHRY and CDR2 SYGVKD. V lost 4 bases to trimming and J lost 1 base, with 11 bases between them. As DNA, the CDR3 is TGTGCCATCAGTGTTGGACTGATATCCTACGAGCAGTACTTC. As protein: CAISVGLISYEQYF.

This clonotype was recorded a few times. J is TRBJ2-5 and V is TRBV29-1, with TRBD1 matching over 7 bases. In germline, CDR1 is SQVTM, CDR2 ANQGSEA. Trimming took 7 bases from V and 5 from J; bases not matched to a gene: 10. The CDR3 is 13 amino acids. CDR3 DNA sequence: TGCAGCGCGATGACAGGGCTCCAGGAGACCCAGTACTTC. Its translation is CSAMTGLQETQYF.

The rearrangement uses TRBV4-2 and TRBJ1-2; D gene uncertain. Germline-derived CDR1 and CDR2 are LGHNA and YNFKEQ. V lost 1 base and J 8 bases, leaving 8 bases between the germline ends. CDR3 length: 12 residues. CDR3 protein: CASSQVDEGYTF. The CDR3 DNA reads TGTGCCAGCAGCCAAGTAGATGAAGGCTACACCTTC.

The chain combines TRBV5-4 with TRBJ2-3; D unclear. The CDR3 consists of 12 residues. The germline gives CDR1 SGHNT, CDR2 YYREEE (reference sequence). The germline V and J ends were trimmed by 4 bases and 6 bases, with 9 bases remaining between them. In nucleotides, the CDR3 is TGTGCCAGCAGCGCCCAGCGCGATACGCAGTATTTT. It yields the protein CASSAQRDTQYF.

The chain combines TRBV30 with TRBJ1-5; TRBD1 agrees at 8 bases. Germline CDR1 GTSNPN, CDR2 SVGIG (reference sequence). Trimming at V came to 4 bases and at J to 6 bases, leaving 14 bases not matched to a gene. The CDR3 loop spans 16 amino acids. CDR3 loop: CAWNRPGTGGGQPQHF. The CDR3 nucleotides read TGTGCCTGGAACCGCCCCGGGACAGGAGGAGGTCAGCCCCAGCATTTT.

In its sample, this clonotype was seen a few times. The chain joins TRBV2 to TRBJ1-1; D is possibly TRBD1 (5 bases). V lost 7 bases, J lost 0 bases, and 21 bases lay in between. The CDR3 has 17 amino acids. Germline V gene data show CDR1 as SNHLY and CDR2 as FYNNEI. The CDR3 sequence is CASIPGPLFDMNTEAFF. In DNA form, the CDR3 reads TGTGCCAGCATACCGGGACCGCTATTCGACATGAACACTGAAGCTTTCTTT.

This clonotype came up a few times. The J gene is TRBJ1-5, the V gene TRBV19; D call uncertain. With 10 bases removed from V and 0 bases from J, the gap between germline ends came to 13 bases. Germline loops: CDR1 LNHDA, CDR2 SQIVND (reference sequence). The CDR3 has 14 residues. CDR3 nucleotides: TGTGCCACCCAGAGCGCCTATAGCAATCAGCCCCAGCATTTT. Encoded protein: CATQSAYSNQPQHF.

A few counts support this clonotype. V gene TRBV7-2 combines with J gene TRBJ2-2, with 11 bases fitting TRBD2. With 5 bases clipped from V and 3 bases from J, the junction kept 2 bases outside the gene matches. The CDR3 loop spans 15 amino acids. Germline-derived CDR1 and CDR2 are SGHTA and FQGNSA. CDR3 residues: CASSASGGYTGELFF. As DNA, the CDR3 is TGTGCCAGCAGCGCTAGCGGGGGGTACACCGGGGAGCTGTTTTTT.

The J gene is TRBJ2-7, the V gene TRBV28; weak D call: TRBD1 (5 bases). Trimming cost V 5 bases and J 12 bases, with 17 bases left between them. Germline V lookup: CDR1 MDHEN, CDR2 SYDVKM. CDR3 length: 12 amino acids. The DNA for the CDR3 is TGTGCCAGCAGTACCCACGGGCAGGGCTTGTACTTC. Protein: CASSTHGQGLYF.

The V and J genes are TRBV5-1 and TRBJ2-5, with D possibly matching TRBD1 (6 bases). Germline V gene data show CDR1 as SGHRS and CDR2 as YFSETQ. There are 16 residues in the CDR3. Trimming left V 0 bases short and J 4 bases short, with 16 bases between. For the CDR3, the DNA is TGCGCCAGCAGCTTGGAAGGGACGCTCAGGGGAGAGACCCAGTACTTC. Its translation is CASSLEGTLRGETQYF.